Below are 21 T cell receptor beta chains sequenced from a single sample in a study of PD-L1 blockade in urothelial cancer. Sequencing used immunoSEQ multiplex PCR; TCRdb keeps in-frame clones, though not all of them. The sample records 24,000 or so clones, less than 85% being singletons. Time point described: peripheral blood 6 weeks after treatment start. This specimen was PBMCs, taken around atezolizumab (anti-PD-L1) treatment. Receptors originate from a man between 65 and 85 years old with urothelial cancer.

The CDR3 DNA reads as TGTGCCAGCAGCTCGGGACAGGGCATCTACAATGAGCAGTTCTTC. Encoded protein: CASSSGQGIYNEQFF. J is TRBJ2-1 and V is TRBV5-6; TRBD1 matches at 9 bases. The CDR3 contains 15 residues. Germline V gene data show CDR1 as SGHDT and CDR2 as YYEEEE. V was clipped by 3 bases and J by 3 bases; unmatched bases: 4.

The rearrangement uses TRBV2 and TRBJ2-1, with 9 bases matching TRBD2. This CDR3 is built from 14 residues. The junction had 6 bases not matched to a gene; V was cut back by 5 bases and J by 7 bases. Germline V gene data show CDR1 as SNHLY and CDR2 as FYNNEI. The CDR3 nucleotides are TGTGCCAGCAGTTCTAGCGGGATGCGAAATGAGCAGTTCTTC. It codes for CASSSSGMRNEQFF.

The V and J genes are TRBV27 and TRBJ2-1; 10 bases are shared with TRBD2. CDR3 size: 15 residues. V lost 7 bases and J lost 5; bases outside the gene matches: 8. Germline assignment: CDR1 MNHEY and CDR2 SMNVEV (reference sequence). CDR3 nucleotide sequence: TGTGCCAGCAATGCAGCGGGAGGGCCGCACAATGAGCAGTTCTTC. It yields the protein CASNAAGGPHNEQFF.

This chain joins TRBV29-1 and TRBJ2-5, with TRBD2 matching over 9 bases. The V gene end was trimmed by 0 bases and the J gene end by 2 bases; junction bases not matched to a gene: 7. The CDR3 loop spans 16 amino acids. Germline-derived CDR1 and CDR2 are SQVTM and ANQGSEA. CDR3 in amino acids: CSVEEVASGAQETQYF. The CDR3 bases are TGCAGCGTTGAAGAAGTAGCTAGCGGGGCACAAGAGACCCAGTACTTC.

This clone was seen a few times. V gene TRBV9 combines with J gene TRBJ2-4, with D perhaps matching TRBD1 (5 bases). Germline CDR1 SGDLS, CDR2 YYNGEE. Trimming removed 3 bases at V and 3 bases at J, with 10 bases between. This CDR3 is 14 amino acids long. CDR3 in amino acids: CASSGTKGKNIQYF. CDR3 nucleotide sequence: TGTGCCAGCAGCGGGACAAAAGGCAAAAACATTCAGTACTTC.

This clone appeared a few times. The chain is built from TRBV9 and TRBJ1-1, with 8 nucleotides matching TRBD1. The J segment lost 3 bases and the V segment lost 0 bases, leaving 4 bases of the junction unmatched. Germline V lookup: CDR1 SGDLS, CDR2 YYNGEE. The CDR3 spans 15 residues. CDR3 sequence: CASSVVPGGYTEAFF. CDR3 sequence (DNA): TGTGCCAGCAGCGTAGTGCCAGGGGGCTACACTGAAGCTTTCTTT.

This clone came up once. The chain uses TRBV19 and TRBJ1-4, with a possible D match to TRBD1 (5 bases). V was pared by 3 bases and J by 0 bases, with 8 bases between. The CDR3 consists of 15 residues. Germline CDR1 reads LNHDA; CDR2 reads SQIVND (reference sequence). Written as DNA, the CDR3 is TGTGCCAGTAGTATTCAGGGCACAACTAATGAAAAACTGTTTTTT. Amino acids: CASSIQGTTNEKLFF.

The chain links TRBV28 to TRBJ1-2; unclear D gene. V was pared by 3 bases and J by 12 bases, with 14 bases between. Germline CDR1 MDHEN, CDR2 SYDVKM. This CDR3 is 12 amino acids long. The CDR3 region has the DNA TGTGCCAGCAGTTTCAAGGGTTCGGGGAACACCTTC. Its translation is CASSFKGSGNTF.

The chain is built from TRBV4-3 and TRBJ1-4; D is perhaps TRBD1 (5 bases). This CDR3 comprises 14 residues. The germline gives CDR1 LGHNA, CDR2 YSLEER. V lost 4 bases, J lost 8 bases, and 14 bases lay in between. CDR3 coding DNA: TGCGCCAGCAGCCGCAGGGAAGGGGCAGAAAAACTGTTTTTT. This gives the protein CASSRREGAEKLFF.

This chain joins TRBV7-2 and TRBJ2-1; TRBD1 aligns across 9 bases. The CDR3 is 16 amino acids. V was clipped by 6 bases and J by 6 bases; unmatched bases: 12. CDR1 and CDR2 (germline): SGHTA, FQGNSA. CDR3 DNA: TGTGCCAGCAGTTCAATCCGGACAGGGGCCGTCAATGAGCAGTTCTTC. This sequence encodes CASSSIRTGAVNEQFF.

This clone has just a few counts. The chain carries TRBV6-1 and TRBJ1-5; weak D call: TRBD1 (5 bases). Germline CDR1 is MNHNS and CDR2 is SASEGT. The CDR3 extends over 14 amino acids. Trimming pared 1 base from V and 2 bases from J, leaving 6 bases between. CDR3 in amino acids: CASSEGGRNQPQHF. As DNA, the CDR3 is TGTGCCAGCAGTGAAGGGGGCCGCAATCAGCCCCAGCATTTT.

This chain uses TRBV10-3 with TRBJ2-7; 9 positions agree with TRBD2. The V segment lost 5 bases and the J segment 6 bases; nucleotides outside the gene matches: 17. CDR1 and CDR2 from the germline V gene are ENHRY and SYGVKD. CDR3 length equals 17 residues. CDR3 sequence reads: CAISSLTSGRPPIEQYF. CDR3 bases: TGTGCCATCAGTTCTCTCACTAGCGGGCGGCCCCCTATCGAGCAGTACTTC.

This clone was seen a handful of times. The chain employs TRBV14 and TRBJ2-1; possible D gene TRBD2, 6 bases. There are 16 residues in the CDR3. From germline, CDR1 is SGHDN and CDR2 FVKESK. V was shortened by 4 bases and J by 2 bases, with 15 bases between the two germline ends. For the CDR3, the DNA is TGTGCCAGCAGCCCAATAGCGGAAGTCACCTACAATGAGCAGTTCTTC. Protein product: CASSPIAEVTYNEQFF.

This chain uses TRBV10-3 with TRBJ2-7; 7 bases agree with TRBD1. Trimming at V came to 2 bases and at J to 2 bases, leaving 15 bases not matched to a gene. CDR1 is ENHRY and CDR2 is SYGVKD in the germline V gene. The CDR3 runs 18 residues. The CDR3 region has the DNA TGTGCCATCAGTGAGGGGACAGTTCCTACTCCTTCCCCCTACGAGCAGTACTTC. This translates into CAISEGTVPTPSPYEQYF.

The V and J genes are TRBV6-6 and TRBJ2-1, with a possible D match to TRBD2 (6 bases). The CDR3 has 15 residues. The germline V gene has CDR1 MNHNY and CDR2 SVGAGI (reference sequence). Trimming left V 6 bases short and J 3 bases short, with 15 bases between. The DNA of the CDR3 is TGTGCCAGCAGCACGACGGGACTCGACTACAATGAGCAGTTCTTC. Amino acid sequence: CASSTTGLDYNEQFF.

This clone turned up a few times. The CDR3 here is CASKVGRDTEAFF. The CDR3 DNA reads TGCGCCAGCAAGGTCGGCCGGGACACTGAAGCTTTCTTT. The genes are TRBV5-1 and TRBJ1-1; unclear D gene. This CDR3 comprises 13 residues. Trimming pared 6 bases from V and 3 bases from J, leaving 12 bases between. The germline CDR1 and CDR2 sequences are SGHRS and YFSETQ.

This chain joins TRBV28 and TRBJ2-7; D remains ambiguous. CDR3 length: 11 amino acids. CDR1 is MDHEN, CDR2 SYDVKM, per germline. The V gene lost 5 bases and the J gene lost 12 bases, with 14 bases spanning the gap. The CDR3: CASSTTAERYF. CDR3 in DNA: TGTGCCAGCAGTACAACCGCGGAACGGTACTTC.

The chain carries TRBV19 and TRBJ2-7; 7 bases line up with TRBD2. V shed 1 base and J 2 bases; nucleotides not matched to a gene: 11. This CDR3 has 17 residues. Per germline, CDR1 LNHDA and CDR2 SQIVND (reference sequence). CDR3 residues: CASSIVAFQRGTYEQYF. The CDR3 DNA is TGTGCCAGTAGTATAGTGGCCTTCCAGCGGGGAACCTACGAGCAGTACTTC.

The chain links TRBV5-1 to TRBJ1-4, with D hard to call. This CDR3 comprises 14 residues. Germline CDR1 reads SGHRS; CDR2 reads YFSETQ. V lost 4 bases and J lost 8, with 15 bases in between. The CDR3 sequence is CASSPYKPGEKLFF. Written as DNA, the CDR3 is TGCGCCAGCAGCCCGTACAAACCGGGGGAAAAACTGTTTTTT.

This rearrangement joins TRBV5-5 to TRBJ2-7, with unresolved D. The CDR3 spans 14 residues. V dropped 1 base and J dropped 2 bases, with 10 bases sitting between them. Germline CDR1 is SGHKS and CDR2 is YYEKEE (reference sequence). CDR3 bases: TGTGCCAGCAGCTTGCCCTCTAGGCCCTACGAGCAGTACTTC. Translation gives CASSLPSRPYEQYF. Combining the CDR3 with reference TRBV5-5 and TRBJ2-7 gives the whole variable domain DAGVTQSPTHLIKTRGQQVTLRCSPISGHKSVSWYQQVLGQGPQFIFQYYEKEERGRGNFPDRFSARQFPNYSSELNVNALLLGDSALYLCASSLPSRPYEQYFGPGTRLTVT.

CDR3 in amino acids: CASSIDLVGSSPNEQFF. In DNA form, the CDR3 reads TGTGCCAGTAGTATAGATCTCGTCGGGAGTTCGCCCAATGAGCAGTTCTTC. The rearrangement links TRBV19 to TRBJ2-1; weak D call: TRBD2 (6 bases). Per the germline V gene, CDR1 is LNHDA and CDR2 is SQIVND (reference sequence). Between the trimmed V and J ends, which lost 0 bases and 6 bases, there was a span of 18 bases. There are 17 residues in the CDR3.